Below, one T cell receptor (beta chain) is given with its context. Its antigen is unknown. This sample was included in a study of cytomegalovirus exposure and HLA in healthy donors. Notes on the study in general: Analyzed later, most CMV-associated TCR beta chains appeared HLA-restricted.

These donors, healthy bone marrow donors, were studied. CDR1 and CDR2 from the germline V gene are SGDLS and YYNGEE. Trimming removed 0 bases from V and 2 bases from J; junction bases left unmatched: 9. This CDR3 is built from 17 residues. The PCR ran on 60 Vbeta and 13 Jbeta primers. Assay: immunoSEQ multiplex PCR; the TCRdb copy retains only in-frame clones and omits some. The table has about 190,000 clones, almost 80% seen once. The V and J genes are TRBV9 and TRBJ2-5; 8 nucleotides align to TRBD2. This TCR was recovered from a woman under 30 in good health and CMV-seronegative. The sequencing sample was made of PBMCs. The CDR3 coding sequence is TGTGCCAGCAGCGTAGGTCCAAGCGGGGGTATACAAGAGACCCAGTACTTC. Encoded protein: CASSVGPSGGIQETQYF.